The present T cell receptor (beta chain) was sequenced within a study of monozygotic twins with inflammatory bowel disease. From the 5' RACE reads, TCRdb lists one entry per CDR3 protein and no DNA. The repertoire shows 350,000 to 400,000 distinct CDR3 sequences; the top ten hold 2.5% to 3%. Germline V gives CDR1 DFQATT, CDR2 SNEGSKA (reference sequence). The CDR3 extends over 14 amino acids. The receptor's source is a human donor with ulcerative colitis or Crohn's disease, or a healthy co-twin of an affected twin (not recorded which). The V and J genes are TRBV20-1 and TRBJ2-2; the TCRdb call, TRBD2, lacks DNA for checking. The sample taken for sequencing was blood. This CDR3 reads CSASRDSFTGELFF.